This note documents a single T cell receptor (beta chain) sequence. Its target is not known. This entry comes from a study of persistence of HIV-infected CD4 T cells. Whole-study results and caveats: Proviral oligoclonality tracked with TCR oligoclonality within the same sorted cells. Antigen-responding cells were enriched for degenerate expanded CDR3beta sequences.

Cells were stimulated with CMV-infected fibroblast lysates at roughly 10 ug/mL. CD40L-negative CD69-negative CD45RO-high memory CD4+ T cells were sorted as populations depleted of antigen-responding cells. Inclusion required CMV-positive serology and CD4+ counts above 400 cells/uL. Deletions cut 2 bases from V and 11 bases from J, with 15 bases between. The CDR3 sequence is 13 residues long. The germline CDR1 and CDR2 sequences are MNHEY and SVGEGT. Sequencing used immunoSEQ version 4 in survey mode. Measured with immunoSEQ multiplex PCR; TCRdb has only the in-frame clones, and not every one. The table lists under 60,000 clones, around 72% of them singletons.

This TCR was sampled from an adult man with HIV who was CMV-seropositive. Sequenced material: CD4+ T cells sorted from PBMCs after approximately 19-hour stimulation, taken from a patient who received antiretroviral therapy. The gene calls are TRBV6-2 or TRBV6-3 and TRBJ1-1, with D hard to call. This CDR3 reads CASSYPALPRAFF. CDR3 DNA sequence: TGTGCCAGCAGTTACCCGGCCCTACCGCGGGCTTTCTTT.